Below, one T cell receptor beta chain is given with its context. Antigen: not known. These data come from a study of CXCR3-negative and CXCR3-positive naive CD8 T cells. Whole-study results and caveats: When CXCR3-positive naive cells were set against CXCR3-negative naive cells, the former had more hydrophobic TRB CDR3s.

5' RACE that incorporated UMI labels was used to prepare the TRB cDNA libraries. TCRdb re-called the 5' RACE reads; every CDR3 protein appears as one record, without DNA. This sample's table reports about 150,000 distinct CDR3 sequences. The material sequenced was naive CXCR3+ CD8+ T cells from blood. This sample's subset: CD45RO-CCR7+CD27+CD95- naive CD8+ T cells expressing CXCR3 (TNR3+). The sequence was collected from a human donor in good health. Some clones in this sample may be carry-over from other donors' samples.

CDR3 in amino acids: CSASSGPPGIQPQHF. This chain joins TRBV20-1 and TRBJ1-5. Germline V gene lookup returns CDR1 DFQATT and CDR2 SNEGSKA (reference sequence). CDR3 length: 15 amino acids.